The next 24 T cell receptor beta chains were all read from a single sample in a study of blood T cell repertoires in COVID-19. Using immunoSEQ multiplex PCR, the repertoire was profiled, and TCRdb retains in-frame clones only, with some absent. The sample lists 350,000 or so clones, around 85% occurring once. The source material was PBMCs or T cells enriched from blood (not recorded which). The source is a woman between 35 and 50 years old with acute COVID-19.

CDR3 DNA: TGTGCCAGCAGCCAGGGACAGGGGGCTTCTGGAAACACCATATATTTT. Protein: CASSQGQGASGNTIYF. The rearrangement links TRBV11-2 to TRBJ1-3; 12 nucleotides line up with TRBD1. V lost 5 bases to trimming and J lost 1 base; unmatched junction nucleotides: 3. This CDR3 region has 16 residues. Germline V CDR1 and CDR2: SGHAT, FQNNGV.

The chain joins TRBV15 to TRBJ2-5, with D unresolved. CDR1 is LNHNV and CDR2 is YYDKDF in the germline V gene (reference sequence). Trimming cost V 0 bases and J 3 bases, with 5 bases left between them. This CDR3 comprises 13 residues. In DNA form, the CDR3 reads TGTGCCACCAGCAGAGACTTAAAAGAGACCCAGTACTTC. As protein: CATSRDLKETQYF.

The genes are TRBV7-9 and TRBJ2-7; 12 bases align to TRBD2. Germline CDR1 reads SEHNR; CDR2 reads FQNEAQ (reference sequence). J lost 0 bases, V lost 5 bases, and 11 bases had no gene match. The CDR3 runs to 18 residues. In DNA, the CDR3 is TGTGCCAGCAGCGCCCGGACTAGCGGGATCAAAAACTCCTACGAGCAGTACTTC. Translated: CASSARTSGIKNSYEQYF.

The rearrangement uses TRBV27 and TRBJ2-3, with a tentative D call TRBD1 (6 bases). Germline V lookup: CDR1 MNHEY, CDR2 SMNVEV (reference sequence). The CDR3 sequence is 14 residues long. Trimming took off 2 bases at V and 6 bases at J, with 12 bases between the two ends. CDR3 protein: CASSLKGVGDTQYF. In nucleotides, the CDR3 is TGTGCCAGCAGTTTAAAGGGGGTCGGGGATACGCAGTATTTT.

CDR3 loop: CASSTGLAGQRTDTQYF. CDR3 nucleotide sequence: TGTGCCAGCAGCACGGGACTAGCGGGGCAACGCACAGATACGCAGTATTTT. This chain connects TRBV4-2 to TRBJ2-3; TRBD2 aligns across 13 bases. CDR1 and CDR2 (germline): LGHNA, YNFKEQ. The CDR3 loop spans 17 amino acids. V gave up 5 bases and J gave up 1 base; unmatched junction bases: 6.

This rearrangement joins TRBV7-3 to TRBJ1-4; a possible D gene is TRBD1 (6 bases). Looked up from germline, CDR1 is SGHTA and CDR2 is FQGTGA. V was cut by 2 bases and J by 12 bases, with 16 bases left in between. CDR3 length: 14 residues. CDR3 region: CASSLEDSPGELFF. CDR3 in DNA: TGTGCCAGCAGCTTAGAGGACAGCCCCGGAGAACTGTTTTTT.

The gene calls are TRBV4-2 and TRBJ2-5; 11 bases align to TRBD2. With 3 bases clipped from V and 5 bases from J, the junction kept 14 bases outside the gene matches. The CDR3 runs to 18 residues. Germline V gene data show CDR1 as LGHNA and CDR2 as YNFKEQ. The DNA of the CDR3 is TGTGCCAGCAGCCAGTGGGTTCTAGCGGGAGGTTTAGGGGAGACCCAGTACTTC. Protein product: CASSQWVLAGGLGETQYF.

This chain joins TRBV9 and TRBJ2-1, with a tentative D call TRBD1 (5 bases). Germline values: CDR1 SGDLS, CDR2 YYNGEE. This CDR3 contains 15 residues. V gave up 0 bases and J gave up 4 bases, with 11 bases separating them. The CDR3 here is CASSVGTGPYNEQFF. The DNA of the CDR3 is TGTGCCAGCAGCGTAGGTACAGGCCCTTACAATGAGCAGTTCTTC. Full variable domain (missing parts from reference TRBV9 and TRBJ2-1): DSGVTQTPKHLITATGQRVTLRCSPRSGDLSVYWYQQSLDQGLQFLIQYYNGEERAKGNILERFSAQQFPDLHSELNLSSLELGDSALYFCASSVGTGPYNEQFFGPGTRLTVL.

This clone came up a few times. This rearrangement joins TRBV6-2 or TRBV6-3 to TRBJ2-7; 10 bases match TRBD2. V lost 6 bases and J lost 5; bases outside the gene matches: 7. This CDR3 has 14 amino acids. The germline gives CDR1 MNHEY, CDR2 SVGEGT. CDR3 sequence reads: CASSQREGGHEQYF. CDR3 bases: TGTGCCAGCAGCCAGCGGGAGGGCGGCCACGAGCAGTACTTC.

This chain connects TRBV19 to TRBJ1-2, with 8 bases matching TRBD1. This CDR3 spans 12 amino acids. Germline loops: CDR1 LNHDA, CDR2 SQIVND (reference sequence). V was clipped by 8 bases and J by 4 bases; unmatched bases: 3. CDR3 DNA sequence: TGTGCCAGTTCGGACAGGGTCTATGGCTACACCTTC. Protein sequence: CASSDRVYGYTF. The full variable domain, its missing parts supplied by reference TRBV19 and TRBJ1-2, is DGGITQSPKYLFRKEGQNVTLSCEQNLNHDAMYWYRQDPGQGLRLIYYSQIVNDFQKGDIAEGYSVSREKKESFPLTVTSAQKNPTAFYLCASSDRVYGYTFGSGTRLTVV.

This rearrangement joins TRBV7-3 to TRBJ1-1; D uncertain. Per the germline V gene, CDR1 is SGHTA and CDR2 is FQGTGA. Trimming removed 5 bases from V and 4 bases from J, with 11 bases in between. The CDR3 sequence is 13 residues long. CDR3 amino acids: CASSIGRGTEAFF. The CDR3 DNA reads TGTGCCAGCAGCATAGGTAGAGGCACTGAAGCTTTCTTT. Looking up the rest from reference TRBV7-3 and TRBJ1-1 gives the full variable domain: GAGVSQTPSNKVTEKGKYVELRCDPISGHTALYWYRQSLGQGPEFLIYFQGTGAADDSGLPNDRFFAVRPEGSVSTLKIQRTERGDSAVYLCASSIGRGTEAFFGQGTRLTVV.

The chain uses TRBV3-1 (or the pseudogene TRBV3-2) and TRBJ2-1; D gene unclear. Trimming removed 6 bases at V and 8 bases at J, with 8 bases between. The CDR3 sequence is 11 residues long. Per the germline V gene, CDR1 is LGHDT and CDR2 is YNNKEL (reference sequence). The CDR3 DNA reads as TGTGCCAGCAGTACTTTCGATGAGCAGTTCTTC. It translates to CASSTFDEQFF.

This sequence joins TRBV25-1 and TRBJ1-6, with TRBD1 matching 10 bases. The germline V gene encodes CDR1 MGHDK and CDR2 SYGVNS. CDR3 length: 15 residues. V trimming: 1 base; J trimming: 10 bases; junction bases outside the gene matches: 4. DNA of the CDR3: TGTGCCAGCAGTGAATGGGGACAGGGGTCGTCACCCCTCCACTTT. Translation gives CASSEWGQGSSPLHF.

The rearrangement joins TRBV25-1 to TRBJ2-7, with TRBD2 matching 11 bases. V gave up 3 bases and J gave up 3 bases; unmatched junction bases: 7. The CDR3 is 16 amino acids. Germline CDR1 and CDR2: MGHDK and SYGVNS. In DNA form, the CDR3 reads TGTGCCAGCAGTGATGATAGCGGGAGGGCCTTCTACGAGCAGTACTTC. This encodes CASSDDSGRAFYEQYF.

The rearrangement uses TRBV11-3 and TRBJ2-1, with a weak D call TRBD2 (5 bases). Deletions cut 3 bases from V and 2 bases from J, with 11 bases between. Germline V gives CDR1 SGHNT, CDR2 YENEEA. The CDR3 runs to 15 residues. CDR3 protein: CASSFISGPYNEQFF. CDR3 DNA sequence: TGTGCCAGCAGCTTTATCAGCGGACCCTACAATGAGCAGTTCTTC. The whole variable domain, remainder taken from reference TRBV11-3 and TRBJ2-1, is EAGVVQSPRYKIIEKKQPVAFWCNPISGHNTLYWYLQNLGQGPELLIRYENEEAVDDSQLPKDRFSAERLKGVDSTLKIQPAELGDSAVYLCASSFISGPYNEQFFGPGTRLTVL.

The chain is built from TRBV5-6 and TRBJ1-2; maybe TRBD1 (5 bases). The CDR3 totals 15 residues. V was pared by 0 bases and J by 2 bases, with 11 bases between. Germline CDR1 is SGHDT and CDR2 is YYEEEE. CDR3 nucleotides: TGTGCCAGCAGCTTGGATAGGGGCGTAAACTATGGCTACACCTTC. Translation gives CASSLDRGVNYGYTF.

This chain uses TRBV15 with TRBJ1-5; maybe TRBD1 (6 bases). Trimming left V 1 base short and J 5 bases short, with 9 bases between. The germline V gene encodes CDR1 LNHNV and CDR2 YYDKDF (reference sequence). There are 14 residues in the CDR3. Here the CDR3 DNA reads TGTGCCACCAGCAGAGGACAGGTCGATCAGCCCCAGCATTTT. Translation: CATSRGQVDQPQHF.

The J gene is TRBJ2-5, the V gene TRBV5-1; D may be TRBD2 (6 bases). CDR1 SGHRS and CDR2 YFSETQ come from the germline V gene. The CDR3 has 13 residues. V lost 4 bases to trimming and J lost 3 bases, with 10 bases between them. CDR3 protein: CASSPGLEETQYF. The CDR3 DNA follows: TGCGCCAGCAGCCCGGGACTGGAAGAGACCCAGTACTTC.

This clone was seen more than once but under ten times. The V gene is TRBV7-9, the J gene TRBJ1-2, with D tentatively TRBD1 (5 bases). The CDR3 consists of 14 residues. The germline V and J ends were trimmed by 5 bases and 8 bases, with 18 bases remaining between them. Germline V gene sequence: CDR1 SEHNR, CDR2 FQNEAQ (reference sequence). The CDR3 sequence is CASSPWKGAGGYTF. In DNA, the CDR3 is TGTGCCAGCAGCCCCTGGAAAGGGGCAGGGGGCTACACCTTC.

V is TRBV29-1 and J is TRBJ1-1; a weak D match, TRBD1 (6 bases). CDR1 is SQVTM and CDR2 is ANQGSEA in the germline V gene. CDR3 length equals 13 residues. V was shortened by 4 bases and J by 4 bases, with 13 bases between the two germline ends. The CDR3, as DNA: TGCAGCGTTGCGGGGGGGCGAAGCACTGAAGCTTTCTTT. Its protein is CSVAGGRSTEAFF.

The genes are TRBV6-5 and TRBJ2-2; D gene unclear. This CDR3 spans 13 amino acids. Between the trimmed V and J ends, which lost 1 base and 6 bases, there was a span of 6 bases. Germline V CDR1 and CDR2: MNHEY, SVGAGI. The CDR3 DNA reads TGTGCCAGCAGTTACTACGGTGCCGGGGAGCTGTTTTTT. As protein: CASSYYGAGELFF.

The chain links TRBV28 to TRBJ1-6; D is perhaps TRBD1 (5 bases). Germline CDR1 reads MDHEN; CDR2 reads SYDVKM. The CDR3 runs to 12 residues. Trimming removed 3 bases at V and 13 bases at J, with 10 bases between. CDR3 protein: CASSFSTAPLHF. CDR3 sequence (DNA): TGTGCCAGCAGTTTTTCGACAGCGCCCCTCCACTTT.

This chain uses TRBV7-9 with TRBJ2-7, with D uncertain. The CDR3 totals 15 residues. V was trimmed by 4 bases and J by 2 bases, leaving 15 bases between them. Germline lookup yields CDR1 SEHNR and CDR2 FQNEAQ (reference sequence). The CDR3 nucleotides read TGTGCCAGCAGCTCGATTCAGGCCGTGACCTACGAGCAGTACTTC. Amino acid sequence: CASSSIQAVTYEQYF.

This chain joins TRBV19 and TRBJ1-4, with no clear D. Looked up from germline, CDR1 is LNHDA and CDR2 is SQIVND (reference sequence). The V and J ends lost 3 bases and 6 bases respectively, with 8 bases between them. The length of the CDR3 is 13 residues. The chain's CDR3 is CASSIALYEKLFF. CDR3 in DNA: TGTGCCAGTAGTATTGCACTCTATGAAAAACTGTTTTTT.